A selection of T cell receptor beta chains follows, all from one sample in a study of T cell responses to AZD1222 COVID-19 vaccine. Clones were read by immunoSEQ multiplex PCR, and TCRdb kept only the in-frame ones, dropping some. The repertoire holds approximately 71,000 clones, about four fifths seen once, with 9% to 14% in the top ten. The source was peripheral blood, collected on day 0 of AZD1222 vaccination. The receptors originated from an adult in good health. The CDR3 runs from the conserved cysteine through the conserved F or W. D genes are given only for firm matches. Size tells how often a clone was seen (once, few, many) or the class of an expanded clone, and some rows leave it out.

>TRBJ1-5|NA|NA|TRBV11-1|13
CASSLGRGQPQHF
TGTGCCAGCAGCTTGGGGAGGGGTCAGCCCCAGCATTTT
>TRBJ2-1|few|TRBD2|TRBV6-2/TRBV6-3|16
CASSRTSGGNYNEQFF
TGTGCCAGCAGCAGGACTAGCGGGGGGAACTACAATGAGCAGTTCTTC
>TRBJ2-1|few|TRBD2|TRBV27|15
CASSHGTSGGNEQFF
TGTGCCAGCAGTCACGGGACTAGCGGGGGCAATGAGCAGTTCTTC
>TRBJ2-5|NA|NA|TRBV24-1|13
CATSDKREETQYF
TGTGCCACCAGTGACAAGAGGGAAGAGACCCAGTACTTC
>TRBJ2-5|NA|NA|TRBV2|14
CASSESGVQETQYF
TGTGCCAGCAGTGAATCCGGGGTCCAAGAGACCCAGTACTTC
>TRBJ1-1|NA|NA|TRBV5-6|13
CASSKTENTEAFF
TGTGCCAGCAGCAAAACAGAGAACACTGAAGCTTTCTTT
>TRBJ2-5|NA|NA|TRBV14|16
CASSQNIGQSWETQYF
TGTGCCAGCAGCCAGAACATAGGACAGTCCTGGGAGACCCAGTACTTC
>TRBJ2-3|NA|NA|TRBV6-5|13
CASSYLGGDTQYF
TGTGCCAGCAGTTACTTAGGGGGAGATACGCAGTATTTT
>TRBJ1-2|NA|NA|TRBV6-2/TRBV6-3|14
CASSYSLEGDGYTF
TGTGCCAGCAGTTACTCCCTTGAAGGGGATGGCTACACCTTC
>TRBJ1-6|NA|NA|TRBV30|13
CAWSRVTNSPLHF
TGTGCCTGGAGCAGGGTGACCAATTCACCCCTCCACTTT
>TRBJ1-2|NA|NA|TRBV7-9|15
CASSFAGQYFYGYTF
TGTGCCAGCAGCTTTGCAGGGCAGTATTTCTATGGCTACACCTTC
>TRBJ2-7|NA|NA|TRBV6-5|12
CASRASDYEQYF
TGTGCCAGCCGGGCCTCAGACTACGAGCAGTACTTC
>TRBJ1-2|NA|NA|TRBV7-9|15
CASSSQGILVYGYTF
TGTGCCAGCAGCTCCCAGGGGATTCTCGTCTATGGCTACACCTTC
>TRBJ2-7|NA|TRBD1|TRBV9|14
CASSPNRGSYEQYF
TGTGCCAGCAGCCCCAACAGGGGCTCCTACGAGCAGTACTTC
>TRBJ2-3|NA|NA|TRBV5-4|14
CASSVQGRGDTQYF
TGTGCCAGCAGCGTACAGGGGAGGGGGGATACGCAGTATTTT
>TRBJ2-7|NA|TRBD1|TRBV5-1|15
CASSYGDRGRYEQYF
TGCGCCAGCAGCTACGGGGACAGGGGGAGATACGAGCAGTACTTC
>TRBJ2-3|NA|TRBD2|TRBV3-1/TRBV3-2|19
CASSLEGLAGGWRPDTQYF
TGTGCCAGCAGCTTAGAAGGTCTAGCGGGGGGGTGGAGGCCAGATACGCAGTATTTT
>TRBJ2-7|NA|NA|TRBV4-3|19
CASSQVRAGLFPSSYEQYF
TGCGCCAGCAGCCAAGTACGGGCAGGGTTGTTCCCGAGCTCCTACGAGCAGTACTTC
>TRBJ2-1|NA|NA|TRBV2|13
CASSNLQGSEQFF
TGTGCCAGCAGCAACTTACAGGGTAGTGAGCAGTTCTTC
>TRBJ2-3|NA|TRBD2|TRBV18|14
CASSPGGSTDTQYF
TGTGCCAGCTCACCGGGGGGGAGCACAGATACGCAGTATTTT
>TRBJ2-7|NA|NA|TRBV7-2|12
CASSLSSYEQYF
TGTGCCAGCAGCTTATCATCTTACGAGCAGTACTTC
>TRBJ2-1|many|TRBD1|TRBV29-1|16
CSVDQGTGQGYNEQFF
TGCAGCGTTGACCAGGGCACGGGACAGGGTTACAATGAGCAGTTCTTC
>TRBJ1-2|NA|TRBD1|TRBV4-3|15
CARYLETGGGYGYTF
TGCGCCCGATACCTTGAGACAGGGGGCGGGTATGGCTACACCTTC
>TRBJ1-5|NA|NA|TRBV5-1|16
CASSLDGDYSNQPQHF
TGCGCCAGCAGCTTGGACGGGGACTATAGCAATCAGCCCCAGCATTTT
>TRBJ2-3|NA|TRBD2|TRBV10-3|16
CAISDPASGDTDTQYF
TGTGCCATCAGTGACCCAGCTAGCGGGGACACAGATACGCAGTATTTT
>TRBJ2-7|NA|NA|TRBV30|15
CAWSVRGHWIYEQYF
TGTGCCTGGAGTGTGAGGGGCCATTGGATTTACGAGCAGTACTTC
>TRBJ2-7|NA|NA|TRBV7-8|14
CASSLVGRVYEQYF
TGTGCCAGCAGCTTAGTCGGCAGGGTATACGAGCAGTACTTC
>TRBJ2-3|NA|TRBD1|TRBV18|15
CASSPGTVQTDTQYF
TGTGCCAGCTCACCGGGGACAGTACAGACAGATACGCAGTATTTT
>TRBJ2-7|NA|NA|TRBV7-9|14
CASSSQGGPYEQYF
TGTGCCAGCAGTTCTCAGGGGGGCCCCTACGAGCAGTACTTC
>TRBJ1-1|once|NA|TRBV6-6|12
CASSQTATEAFF
TGTGCCAGCAGTCAGACGGCCACTGAAGCTTTCTTT
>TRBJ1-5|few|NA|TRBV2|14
CASSESLSNQPQHF
TGTGCCAGCAGTGAATCTCTGAGCAATCAGCCCCAGCATTTT
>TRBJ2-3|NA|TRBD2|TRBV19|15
CASSIGGALVDTQYF
TGTGCCAGTAGTATCGGGGGGGCTCTTGTGGATACGCAGTATTTT
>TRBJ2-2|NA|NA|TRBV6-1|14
CASKPGHLSGELFF
TGTGCCAGCAAACCGGGACACCTGAGCGGGGAGCTGTTTTTT
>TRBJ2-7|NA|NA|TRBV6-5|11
CASSLGYEQYF
TGTGCCAGCAGCCTGGGCTACGAGCAGTACTTC
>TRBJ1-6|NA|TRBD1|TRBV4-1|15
CASSQDRQGGSPLHF
TGCGCCAGCAGCCAAGACAGGCAGGGGGGTTCACCCCTCCACTTT
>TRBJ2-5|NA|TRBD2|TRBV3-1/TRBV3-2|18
CASSRHRTSGGTQETQYF
TGTGCCAGCAGCCGACACAGGACTAGCGGGGGGACCCAAGAGACCCAGTACTTC
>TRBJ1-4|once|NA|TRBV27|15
CASSLRGQSNEKLFF
TGTGCCAGCAGTTTACGGGGCCAGAGTAATGAAAAACTGTTTTTT
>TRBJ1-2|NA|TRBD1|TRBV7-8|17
CASSQGTGTLSGYGYTF
TGTGCCAGCAGCCAAGGGACAGGCACCTTATCGGGGTATGGCTACACCTTC
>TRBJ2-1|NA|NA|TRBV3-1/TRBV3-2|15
CASSPDMSSYNEQFF
TGTGCCAGCAGCCCAGACATGAGCTCCTACAATGAGCAGTTCTTC
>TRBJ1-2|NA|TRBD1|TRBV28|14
CASRVRGPDYGYTF
TGTGCCAGCAGAGTCAGGGGGCCTGACTATGGCTACACCTTC
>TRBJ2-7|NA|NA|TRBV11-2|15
CASSLDPQGFYEQYF
TGTGCCAGCAGCTTAGATCCTCAGGGGTTCTACGAGCAGTACTTC
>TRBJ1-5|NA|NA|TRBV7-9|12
CASSSGLQPQHF
TGTGCCAGCAGCTCCGGGCTTCAGCCCCAGCATTTT
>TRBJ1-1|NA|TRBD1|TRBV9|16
CASSVEGQGFGTEAFF
TGTGCCAGCAGCGTAGAGGGACAGGGCTTCGGCACTGAAGCTTTCTTT
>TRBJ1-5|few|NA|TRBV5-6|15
CASSLGGFGWEPQHF
TGTGCCAGCAGCCTCGGAGGGTTTGGGTGGGAGCCCCAGCATTTT
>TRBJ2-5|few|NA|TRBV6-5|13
CASRSGKQETQYF
TGTGCCAGCAGAAGTGGTAAACAAGAGACCCAGTACTTC